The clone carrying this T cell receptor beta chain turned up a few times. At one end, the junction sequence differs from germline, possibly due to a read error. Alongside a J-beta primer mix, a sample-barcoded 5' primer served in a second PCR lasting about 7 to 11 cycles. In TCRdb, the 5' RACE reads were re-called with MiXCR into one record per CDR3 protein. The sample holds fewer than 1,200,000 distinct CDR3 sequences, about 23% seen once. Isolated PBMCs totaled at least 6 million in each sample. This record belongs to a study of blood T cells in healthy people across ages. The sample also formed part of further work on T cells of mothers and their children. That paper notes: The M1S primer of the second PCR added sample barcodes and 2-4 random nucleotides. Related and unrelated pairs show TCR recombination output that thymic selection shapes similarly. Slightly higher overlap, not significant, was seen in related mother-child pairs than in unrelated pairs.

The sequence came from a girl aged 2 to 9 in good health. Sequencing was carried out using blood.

The CDR3 region is CASSSHETRYF. The DNA for the CDR3 is TGTGCCAGCAGTTCGCATGAGACCCGGTACTTC. The chain recombines TRBV27 with TRBJ2-5; unclear D gene. This CDR3 comprises 11 residues. Per the germline V gene, CDR1 is MNHEY and CDR2 is SMNVEV (reference sequence).